The source of this T cell receptor (beta chain) is a study of blood T cell repertoires in COVID-19. Turning to the study itself: T cells, B-cell-depleted T cells, or PBMCs supplied cDNA or gDNA.

Adults between about 18 and 89 years of age took part from 20 to 25 US areas. In assigning cohorts, the study relied on participant-reported clinical history. As handled by the study authors: Estimation of nucleated cell counts was performed using reference gene primer amplification. Libraries were prepared by immunoSEQ multiplex PCR; TCRdb keeps only in-frame clonotypes and omits some of them. V, J and clone size are those of that table, while D and trimming were read from the DNA. Of roughly 250,000 clones listed, 88% are singletons. The receptor was isolated from a woman in her 50s who had recovered from COVID-19. Sequenced sample: PBMCs or T cells enriched from blood (not recorded which).

This chain's CDR3 is CASSLESPTYTDTQYF. CDR3 nucleotide sequence: TGTGCCAGCAGCTTAGAGAGCCCTACTTACACAGATACGCAGTATTTT. This chain links TRBV11-2 with TRBJ2-3, with unresolved D. Germline lookup yields CDR1 SGHAT and CDR2 FQNNGV. The V gene lost 0 bases and the J gene lost 2 bases, with 12 bases spanning the gap. The CDR3 has 16 amino acids. Complete variable domain (other parts from reference TRBV11-2 and TRBJ2-3): EAGVAQSPRYKIIEKRQSVAFWCNPISGHATLYWYQQILGQGPKLLIQFQNNGVVDDSQLPKDRFSAERLKGVDSTLKIQPAKLEDSAVYLCASSLESPTYTDTQYFGPGTRLTVL.